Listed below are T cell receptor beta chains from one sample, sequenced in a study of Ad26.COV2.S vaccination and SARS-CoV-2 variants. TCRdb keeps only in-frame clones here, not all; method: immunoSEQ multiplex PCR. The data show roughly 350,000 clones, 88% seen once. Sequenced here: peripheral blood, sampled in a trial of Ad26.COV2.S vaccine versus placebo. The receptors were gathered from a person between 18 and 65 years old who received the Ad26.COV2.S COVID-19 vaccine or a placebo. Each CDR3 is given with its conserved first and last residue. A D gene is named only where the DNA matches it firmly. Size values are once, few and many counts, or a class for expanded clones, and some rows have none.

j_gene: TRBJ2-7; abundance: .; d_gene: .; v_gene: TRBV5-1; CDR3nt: TGCGCCAGCAGCTTGAACGTCTACGAGCAGTACTTC; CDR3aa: CASSLNVYEQYF
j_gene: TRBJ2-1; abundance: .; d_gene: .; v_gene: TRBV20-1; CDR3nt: TGCAGCGGGGGAAGAGGTAGTGAGCAGTTCTTC; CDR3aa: CSGGRGSEQFF
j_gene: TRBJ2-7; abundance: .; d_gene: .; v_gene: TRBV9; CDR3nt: TGTGCCAGCAGCGCCCGGACCGCTACCTACGAGCAGTACTTC; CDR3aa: CASSARTATYEQYF
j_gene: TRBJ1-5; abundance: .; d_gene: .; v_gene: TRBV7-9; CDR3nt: TGTGCCAGCAGCTTGGGAGGGGCGGGTCAGCCCCAGCATTTT; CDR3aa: CASSLGGAGQPQHF
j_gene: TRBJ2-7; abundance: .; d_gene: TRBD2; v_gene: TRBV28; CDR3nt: TGTGCCAGCAGGGAATCCTATCGGGGGGGCTACGAGCAGTACTTC; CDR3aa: CASRESYRGGYEQYF
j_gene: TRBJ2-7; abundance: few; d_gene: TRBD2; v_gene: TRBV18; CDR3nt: TGTGCCAGCTCACCAAGGGACTACGTAGAGCAGTACTTC; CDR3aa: CASSPRDYVEQYF
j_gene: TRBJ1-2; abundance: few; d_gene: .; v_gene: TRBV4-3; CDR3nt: TGCGCCAGCAGCCAAGATGGGGTGGGGAACTATGGCTACACCTTC; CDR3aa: CASSQDGVGNYGYTF
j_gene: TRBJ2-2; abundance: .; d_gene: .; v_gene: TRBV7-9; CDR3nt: TGTGCCAGCAGCTTGGGACGGACCGGGGAGCTGTTTTTT; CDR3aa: CASSLGRTGELFF
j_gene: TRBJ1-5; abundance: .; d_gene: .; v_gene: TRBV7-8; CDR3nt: TGTGCCAGCAGCCAGGACCAAGTTGTTTACAATCAGCCCCAGCATTTT; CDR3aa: CASSQDQVVYNQPQHF
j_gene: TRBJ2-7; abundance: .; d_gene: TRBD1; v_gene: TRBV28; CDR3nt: TGTGCCAGCACCCAAGGGACAGGGCTATGGGAGCAGTACTTC; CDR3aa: CASTQGTGLWEQYF
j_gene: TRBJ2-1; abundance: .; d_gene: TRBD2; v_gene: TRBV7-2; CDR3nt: TGTGCCAGCAGCTCCGGACTAGCTTACAATGAGCAGTTCTTC; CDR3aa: CASSSGLAYNEQFF
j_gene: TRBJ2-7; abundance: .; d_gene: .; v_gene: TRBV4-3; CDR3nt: TGCGCCAGCAGCCAAGATAGCCACCCTACCTACGAGCAGTACTTC; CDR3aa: CASSQDSHPTYEQYF
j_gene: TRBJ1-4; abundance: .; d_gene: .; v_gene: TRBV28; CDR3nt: TGTGCCAGCAGTTTACAGGGTGTAGGTGAAAAACTGTTTTTT; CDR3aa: CASSLQGVGEKLFF
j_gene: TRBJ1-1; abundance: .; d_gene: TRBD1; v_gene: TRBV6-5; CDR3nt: TGTGCCAGCAGCCTCAGGGGGGGAGAAACTGAAGCTTTCTTT; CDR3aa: CASSLRGGETEAFF
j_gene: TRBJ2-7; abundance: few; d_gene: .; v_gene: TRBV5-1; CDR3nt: TGCGCCAGCAGCTTGGGACAGGTGAACTACGAGCAGTACTTC; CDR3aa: CASSLGQVNYEQYF
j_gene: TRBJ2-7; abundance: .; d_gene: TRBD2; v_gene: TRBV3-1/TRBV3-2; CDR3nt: TGTGCCAGCAGCCGTGGGACTACCTACGAGCAGTACTTC; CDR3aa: CASSRGTTYEQYF
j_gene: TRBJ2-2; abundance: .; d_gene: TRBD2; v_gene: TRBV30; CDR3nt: TGTGCCTGGAGTGGGACTAGCGGGGGGGCCGGGGAGCTGTTTTTT; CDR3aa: CAWSGTSGGAGELFF
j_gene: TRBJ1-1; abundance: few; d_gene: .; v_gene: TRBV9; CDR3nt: TGTGCCAGCAGCGTGGGAGGGTCTGAAGCTTTCTTT; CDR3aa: CASSVGGSEAFF
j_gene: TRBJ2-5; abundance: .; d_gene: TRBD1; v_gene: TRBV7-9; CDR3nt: TGTGCCAGCAGACTAGACAGGGGACGAGTGGAGACCCAGTACTTC; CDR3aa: CASRLDRGRVETQYF
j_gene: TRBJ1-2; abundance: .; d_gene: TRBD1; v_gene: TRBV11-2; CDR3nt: TGTGCCAGCAGCCCTTCCCGGGACAGCAACTATGGCTACACCTTC; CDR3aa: CASSPSRDSNYGYTF
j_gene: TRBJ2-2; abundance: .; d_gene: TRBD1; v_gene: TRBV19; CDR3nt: TGTGCCAGTACCCCTCCGGGACAGGGGGTAATCACCGGGGAGCTGTTTTTT; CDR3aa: CASTPPGQGVITGELFF
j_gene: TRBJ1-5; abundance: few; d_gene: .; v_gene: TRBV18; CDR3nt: TGTGCCAGCTCACCGGCAGGGGATCAGCCCCAGCATTTT; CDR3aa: CASSPAGDQPQHF
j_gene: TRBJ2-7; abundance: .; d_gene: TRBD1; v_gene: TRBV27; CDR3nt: TGTGCCAGCAGTTTATCATTAGGTGGGACAGCGTTCTCCTACGAGCAGTACTTC; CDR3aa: CASSLSLGGTAFSYEQYF
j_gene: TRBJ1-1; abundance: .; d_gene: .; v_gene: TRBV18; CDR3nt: TGTGCCAGCTCCGAAGGCGGGAACCCGAACACTGAAGCTTTCTTT; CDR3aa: CASSEGGNPNTEAFF
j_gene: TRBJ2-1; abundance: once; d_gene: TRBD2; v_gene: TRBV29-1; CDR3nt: TGCAGCGTTCTCCTAGCGGCCTACAATGAGCAGTTCTTC; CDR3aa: CSVLLAAYNEQFF
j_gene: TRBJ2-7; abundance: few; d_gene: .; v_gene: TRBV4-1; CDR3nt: TGCGCCAGCAGCCGGGTAGTCGGCCCAGACTACGAGCAGTACTTC; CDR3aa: CASSRVVGPDYEQYF
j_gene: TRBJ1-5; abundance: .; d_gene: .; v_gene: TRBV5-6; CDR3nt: TGTGCCAGCAGCTTTGGGGGAAATCAGCCCCAGCATTTT; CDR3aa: CASSFGGNQPQHF
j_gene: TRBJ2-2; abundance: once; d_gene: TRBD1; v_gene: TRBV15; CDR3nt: TGTGCCACCAGCAGAGATGGGACAGCCCAGAACACCGGGGAGCTGTTTTTT; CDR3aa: CATSRDGTAQNTGELFF
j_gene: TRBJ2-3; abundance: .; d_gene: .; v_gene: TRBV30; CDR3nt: TGTGCCTGGAGGGGACTCACAGATACGCAGTATTTT; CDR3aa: CAWRGLTDTQYF
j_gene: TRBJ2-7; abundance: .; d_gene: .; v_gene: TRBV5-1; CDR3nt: TGCGCCAGCAGCTTGGCCAAGCAGGTTGATGCTCCCTACGAGCAGTACTTC; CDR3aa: CASSLAKQVDAPYEQYF
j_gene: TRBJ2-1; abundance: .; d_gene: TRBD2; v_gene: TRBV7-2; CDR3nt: TGTGCCAGCAGGGGACTAGCGGGAGTTAATGAGCAGTTCTTC; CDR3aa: CASRGLAGVNEQFF
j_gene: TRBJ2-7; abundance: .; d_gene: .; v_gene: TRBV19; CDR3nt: TGTGGGGGGACCCCTCTCGAGCAGTACTTC; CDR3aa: CGGTPLEQYF
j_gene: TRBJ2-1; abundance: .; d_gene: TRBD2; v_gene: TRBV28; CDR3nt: TGTGCCAGCATCTCGGGAGGTAGCAATGAGCAGTTCTTC; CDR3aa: CASISGGSNEQFF